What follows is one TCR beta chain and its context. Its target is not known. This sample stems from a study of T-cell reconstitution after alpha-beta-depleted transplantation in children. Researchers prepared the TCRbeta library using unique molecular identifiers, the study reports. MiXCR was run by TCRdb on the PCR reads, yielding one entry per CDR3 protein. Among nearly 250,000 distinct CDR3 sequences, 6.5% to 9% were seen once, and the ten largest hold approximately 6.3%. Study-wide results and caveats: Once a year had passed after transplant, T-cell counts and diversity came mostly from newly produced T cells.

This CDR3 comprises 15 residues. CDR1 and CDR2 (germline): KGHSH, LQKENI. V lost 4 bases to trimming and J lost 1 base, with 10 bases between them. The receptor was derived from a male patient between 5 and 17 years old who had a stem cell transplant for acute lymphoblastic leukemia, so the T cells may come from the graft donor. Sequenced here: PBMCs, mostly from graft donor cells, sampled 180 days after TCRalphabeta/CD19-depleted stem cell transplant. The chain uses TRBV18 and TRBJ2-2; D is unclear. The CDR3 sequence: CASSHLSKNTGELFF. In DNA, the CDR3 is TGTGCCAGCTCACACTTATCTAAGAACACCGGGGAGCTGTTTTTT.